The 27 T cell receptor beta chains presented below share a single source sample, sequenced in a study of blood T cell repertoires in COVID-19. Only in-frame clones appear in the TCRdb table, and some are missing; sequencing was by immunoSEQ multiplex PCR. This sample has tens of thousands of clones, with 70% to 85% found just once. Material: peripheral blood. These receptors all stem from a human donor in a cohort sampled during active COVID-19.

V and J are TRBV11-3 and TRBJ2-3, with 7 positions matching TRBD2. V was clipped by 5 bases and J by 7 bases; unmatched bases: 9. This CDR3 has 14 amino acids. CDR1 and CDR2 (germline): SGHNT, YENEEA. CDR3 region: CASSQRGGMNTQYF. In nucleotides, the CDR3 is TGTGCCAGCAGCCAGCGGGGAGGGATGAATACGCAGTATTTT. Variable domain in full (rest from reference TRBV11-3 and TRBJ2-3): EAGVVQSPRYKIIEKKQPVAFWCNPISGHNTLYWYLQNLGQGPELLIRYENEEAVDDSQLPKDRFSAERLKGVDSTLKIQPAELGDSAVYLCASSQRGGMNTQYFGPGTRLTVL.

The CDR3 spells CASSVQGIYYEQYF. The CDR3 DNA follows: TGTGCCAGCAGCGTACAGGGAATTTACTACGAGCAGTACTTC. This chain links TRBV2 with TRBJ2-7, with D perhaps TRBD1 (6 bases). V lost 6 bases and J lost 3, with 15 bases in between. Germline V gene data show CDR1 as SNHLY and CDR2 as FYNNEI. The CDR3 has 14 residues.

This chain connects TRBV11-3 to TRBJ2-1, with TRBD2 matching over 14 bases. CDR3 length: 16 amino acids. With V trimmed by 5 bases and J by 9 bases, 9 bases remained unmatched. Germline V lookup: CDR1 SGHNT, CDR2 YENEEA. CDR3 nucleotides: TGTGCCAGCAGCAAGACTAGCGGGGGGGCCTGGGGTGAGCAGTTCTTC. This sequence encodes CASSKTSGGAWGEQFF.

This chain uses TRBV28 with TRBJ1-6; D not certain. Trimming pared 8 bases from V and 0 bases from J, leaving 11 bases between. CDR3 length: 15 residues. CDR1 and CDR2 (germline): MDHEN, SYDVKM. This chain's CDR3 is CASGGQSSYNSPLHF. The CDR3 nucleotides are TGTGCCAGCGGCGGGCAGAGCTCCTATAATTCACCCCTCCACTTT.

The V gene is TRBV6-5, the J gene TRBJ1-1; unclear D gene. The CDR3 extends over 15 amino acids. Germline V CDR1 and CDR2: MNHEY, SVGAGI. V shed 7 bases and J shed 0 bases, with 15 bases lying between them. The CDR3 sequence is CASNPPRYMNTEAFF. The CDR3 DNA is TGTGCCAGCAACCCCCCGAGATATATGAACACTGAAGCTTTCTTT.

In its sample, this clone was seen a few times. The J gene is TRBJ2-7, the V gene TRBV10-2; maybe TRBD2 (6 bases). V was cut by 3 bases and J by 7 bases, with 10 bases left in between. This CDR3 is built from 12 residues. The germline V gene encodes CDR1 WSHSY and CDR2 SAAADI. CDR3 region: CASSESSEEQYF. In nucleotides, the CDR3 is TGCGCCAGCAGTGAATCTAGCGAGGAGCAGTACTTC.

J is TRBJ2-3 and V is TRBV30; D might be TRBD1 (6 bases). CDR3 length equals 14 residues. Trimming left V 0 bases short and J 3 bases short, with 10 bases between. Germline assignment: CDR1 GTSNPN and CDR2 SVGIG (reference sequence). The CDR3 spells CAWSVRGGTDTQYF. The CDR3 region has the DNA TGTGCCTGGAGTGTAAGAGGGGGTACAGATACGCAGTATTTT.

The chain has TRBV11-1 and TRBJ2-1, with 8 bases fitting TRBD1. This CDR3 contains 16 residues. Trimming removed 5 bases from V and 1 base from J; junction bases left unmatched: 7. From germline, CDR1 is SGHAT and CDR2 FQDESV (reference sequence). CDR3 nucleotides: TGTGCCAGCAGCGCCTACAGGGGGTCTTCCTACAATGAGCAGTTCTTC. Residues: CASSAYRGSSYNEQFF.

The gene calls are TRBV5-6 and TRBJ1-2, with 7 bases fitting TRBD1. J lost 2 bases, V lost 6 bases, and 4 bases had no gene match. This CDR3 comprises 13 residues. Germline V gene sequence: CDR1 SGHDT, CDR2 YYEEEE. The CDR3 DNA reads TGTGCCAGCATCCTACAGGGGAACTATGGCTACACCTTC. Its protein product is CASILQGNYGYTF.

The V call is TRBV7-9, the J call TRBJ2-7; D is possibly TRBD1 (7 bases). CDR1 and CDR2 from the germline V gene are SEHNR and FQNEAQ (reference sequence). The CDR3 is 15 amino acids. The germline V and J ends were trimmed by 10 bases and 5 bases, with 24 bases remaining between them. CDR3 loop: CAISQIGGGRDEQYF. The CDR3 DNA reads TGTGCCATCTCCCAAATCGGAGGGGGCCGGGACGAGCAGTACTTC.

This clone was seen once. The V gene is TRBV5-6, the J gene TRBJ2-7; 9 bases align to TRBD1. V shed 3 bases, J shed 5 bases, and the junction held 9 bases outside the gene matches. The germline V gene has CDR1 SGHDT and CDR2 YYEEEE. The length of the CDR3 is 15 residues. Here the CDR3 reads CASSSQGALRNEQYF. CDR3 sequence (DNA): TGTGCCAGCAGCTCACAGGGGGCTTTGAGAAACGAGCAGTACTTC.

V and J are TRBV5-1 and TRBJ1-1, with TRBD1 matching over 7 bases. J was trimmed by 2 bases and V by 7 bases; bases with no gene match: 8. Germline CDR1 and CDR2: SGHRS and YFSETQ. The CDR3 runs 14 residues. CDR3 bases: TGCGCCAGCGGGCTACAGGGGTATAACACTGAAGCTTTCTTT. It translates to CASGLQGYNTEAFF.

The chain carries TRBV10-3 and TRBJ2-1; no clear D. This CDR3 region has 13 residues. Germline-derived CDR1 and CDR2 are ENHRY and SYGVKD. Between the trimmed V and J ends, which lost 7 bases and 5 bases, there was a span of 12 bases. The CDR3 loop is CAITTENDNEQFF. The DNA of the CDR3 is TGTGCCATCACAACAGAGAACGACAATGAGCAGTTCTTC.

This chain uses TRBV5-1 with TRBJ2-1; TRBD2 agrees at 12 bases. The CDR3 length is 16 residues. Germline CDR1 reads SGHRS; CDR2 reads YFSETQ. V shed 0 bases and J 4 bases; nucleotides not matched to a gene: 2. In nucleotides, the CDR3 is TGCGCCAGCAGCTTGGGACTAGCGGGGGCTTACAATGAGCAGTTCTTC. Amino acid sequence: CASSLGLAGAYNEQFF.

The V and J genes are TRBV29-1 and TRBJ1-2; 8 bases are shared with TRBD1. The CDR3 runs 14 residues. Germline CDR1 reads SQVTM; CDR2 reads ANQGSEA. V shed 1 base and J 2 bases; nucleotides not matched to a gene: 3. CDR3 DNA sequence: TGCAGCGTTGAAGGGACAGGGCACAACTATGGCTACACCTTC. It specifies CSVEGTGHNYGYTF.

This clone was seen only once. The chain uses TRBV28 and TRBJ2-5; TRBD2 agrees at 11 bases. The V gene's germline CDR1 is MDHEN and CDR2 SYDVKM. V dropped 4 bases and J dropped 5; count of bases not matched to a gene: 15. This CDR3 is built from 18 residues. The chain's CDR3 is CASSSQPKTSGAMETQYF. The CDR3 DNA sequence: TGTGCCAGCAGTTCACAACCGAAGACTAGCGGGGCAATGGAGACCCAGTACTTC.

The chain employs TRBV5-4 and TRBJ2-3, with 9 bases aligning to TRBD2. The CDR3 runs 16 residues. The V gene end was trimmed by 2 bases and the J gene end by 1 base; junction bases not matched to a gene: 5. Germline V gene data show CDR1 as SGHNT and CDR2 as YYREEE (reference sequence). CDR3 nucleotide sequence: TGTGCCAGCAGCTTTCTAGCGGGGACGGGCACAGATACGCAGTATTTT. Translating gives CASSFLAGTGTDTQYF.

The rearrangement links TRBV29-1 to TRBJ2-2, with TRBD1 as a possible D gene (5 bases). Trimming stripped 7 bases from V and 2 bases from J, with 8 bases between. Per the germline V gene, CDR1 is SQVTM and CDR2 is ANQGSEA. The CDR3 has 12 residues. CDR3 sequence (DNA): TGCAGCGCCAGGGTAAACACCGGGGAGCTGTTTTTT. It translates to CSARVNTGELFF.

This chain joins TRBV7-9 and TRBJ1-2, with unresolved D. Germline V gives CDR1 SEHNR, CDR2 FQNEAQ (reference sequence). The CDR3 has 13 residues. Trimming removed 1 base from V and 5 bases from J, with 8 bases in between. The CDR3 DNA follows: TGTGCCAGCAGCTTAGACAGCTTTTATGGCTACACCTTC. Translating gives CASSLDSFYGYTF.

The chain links TRBV7-9 to TRBJ1-3; D might be TRBD1 (6 bases). Trimming removed 5 bases at V and 1 base at J, with 18 bases between. This CDR3 is built from 17 residues. Germline CDR1 reads SEHNR; CDR2 reads FQNEAQ (reference sequence). CDR3 loop: CASSVNPGTSSGNTIYF. DNA of the CDR3: TGTGCCAGCAGCGTTAACCCCGGGACAAGTTCTGGAAACACCATATATTTT.

This chain links TRBV4-1 with TRBJ2-1; the match to TRBD2 covers 14 bases. V was clipped by 5 bases and J by 8 bases; unmatched bases: 8. Germline V lookup: CDR1 MGHRA, CDR2 YSYEKL. The CDR3 is made up of 16 amino acids. The DNA for the CDR3 is TGCGCCAGCAGCGCGCGCGGGACTAGCGGGGGCCATGAGCAGTTCTTC. Translating it yields CASSARGTSGGHEQFF.

This chain joins TRBV7-8 and TRBJ1-2, with a possible D match to TRBD1 (5 bases). Germline V lookup: CDR1 SGHVS, CDR2 FQNEAQ. V shed 3 bases and J shed 8 bases, with 13 bases lying between them. The CDR3 covers 13 residues. The CDR3 DNA reads TGTGCCAGCAGCTTTATGGGGGGTCAGGGCTACACCTTC. Translating gives CASSFMGGQGYTF.

J is TRBJ1-6 and V is TRBV4-1, with TRBD1 matching over 7 bases. V trimming: 1 base; J trimming: 1 base; junction bases outside the gene matches: 7. The CDR3 consists of 18 residues. CDR1 MGHRA and CDR2 YSYEKL come from the germline V gene. CDR3 in amino acids: CASSQGGGRGSYNSPLHF. In DNA form, the CDR3 reads TGCGCCAGCAGCCAAGGGGGAGGCAGGGGGTCCTATAATTCACCCCTCCACTTT.

J is TRBJ1-2 and V is TRBV6-5, with D possibly TRBD1 on 5 matching bases. The CDR3 has 13 amino acids. Germline V gene sequence: CDR1 MNHEY, CDR2 SVGAGI. The V and J ends lost 6 bases and 4 bases respectively, with 12 bases between them. Written as DNA, the CDR3 is TGTGCCAGCAGAGTGACAGCCTCCTATGGCTACACCTTC. It yields the protein CASRVTASYGYTF.

This clone was observed a handful of times. This chain links TRBV2 with TRBJ2-1, with D possibly being TRBD2 (6 bases). CDR1 is SNHLY and CDR2 is FYNNEI in the germline V gene. V lost 4 bases and J lost 9, with 19 bases in between. The CDR3 contains 15 residues. The chain's CDR3 is CASSVLAWMGREQFF. For the CDR3, the DNA is TGTGCCAGCAGTGTCCTAGCGTGGATGGGGCGTGAGCAGTTCTTC.

The V and J genes are TRBV2 and TRBJ2-4; maybe TRBD2 (5 bases). This CDR3 is built from 15 residues. Trimming pared 6 bases from V and 0 bases from J, leaving 12 bases between. The germline gives CDR1 SNHLY, CDR2 FYNNEI. The DNA for the CDR3 is TGTGCCAGCAGGGTGGGAGTCATAGCCAAAAACATTCAGTACTTC. Its protein product is CASRVGVIAKNIQYF.

This chain joins TRBV19 and TRBJ1-1, with 11 bases lining up with TRBD1. The CDR3 has 15 amino acids. The V gene end was trimmed by 8 bases and the J gene end by 3 bases; junction bases not matched to a gene: 8. Looked up from germline, CDR1 is LNHDA and CDR2 is SQIVND (reference sequence). This CDR3 reads CASRTGGNPDTEAFF. The DNA for the CDR3 is TGTGCCAGTCGGACAGGGGGCAATCCCGACACTGAAGCTTTCTTT.